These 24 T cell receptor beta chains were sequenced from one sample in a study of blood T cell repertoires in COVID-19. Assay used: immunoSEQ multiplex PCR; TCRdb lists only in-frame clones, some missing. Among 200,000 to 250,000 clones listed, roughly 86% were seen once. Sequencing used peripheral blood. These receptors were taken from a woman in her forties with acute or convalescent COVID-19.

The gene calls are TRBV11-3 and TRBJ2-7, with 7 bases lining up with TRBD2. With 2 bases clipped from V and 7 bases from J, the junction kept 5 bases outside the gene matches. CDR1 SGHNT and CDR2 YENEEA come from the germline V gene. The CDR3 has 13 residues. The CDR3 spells CASSLSGVGEQYF. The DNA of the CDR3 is TGTGCCAGCAGCTTAAGCGGGGTGGGGGAGCAGTACTTC.

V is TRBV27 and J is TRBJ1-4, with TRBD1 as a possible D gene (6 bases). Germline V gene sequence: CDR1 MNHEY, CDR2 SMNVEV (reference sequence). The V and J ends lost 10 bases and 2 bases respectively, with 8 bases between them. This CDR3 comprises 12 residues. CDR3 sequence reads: CATGQTNEKLFF. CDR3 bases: TGTGCCACCGGACAGACTAATGAAAAACTGTTTTTT.

CDR3 protein: CASSFEGDTQYF. The CDR3, as DNA: TGTGCCAGCAGCTTTGAGGGAGATACGCAGTATTTT. The chain recombines TRBV7-9 with TRBJ2-3; maybe TRBD2 (5 bases). The V and J ends lost 3 bases and 5 bases respectively, with 6 bases between them. The germline V gene has CDR1 SEHNR and CDR2 FQNEAQ (reference sequence). This CDR3 has 12 amino acids.

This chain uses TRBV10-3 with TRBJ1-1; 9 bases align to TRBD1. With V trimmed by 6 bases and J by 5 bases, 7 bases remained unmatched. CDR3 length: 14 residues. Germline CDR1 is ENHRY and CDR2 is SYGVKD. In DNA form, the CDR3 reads TGTGCCATCAGCCCGACAGGGGGACAAACTGAAGCTTTCTTT. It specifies CAISPTGGQTEAFF.

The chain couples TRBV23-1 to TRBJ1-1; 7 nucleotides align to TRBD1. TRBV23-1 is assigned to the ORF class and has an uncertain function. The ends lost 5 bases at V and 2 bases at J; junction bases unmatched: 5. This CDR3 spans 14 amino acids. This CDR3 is CASSNRDRNTEAFF. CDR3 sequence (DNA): TGCGCCAGCAGTAATCGGGACAGAAACACTGAAGCTTTCTTT.

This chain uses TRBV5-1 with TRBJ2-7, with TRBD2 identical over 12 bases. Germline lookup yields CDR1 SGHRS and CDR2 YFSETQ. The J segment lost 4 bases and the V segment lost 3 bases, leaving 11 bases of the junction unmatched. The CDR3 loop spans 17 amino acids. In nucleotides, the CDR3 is TGCGCCAGCAGCTGGACTAGCGGGAATTCAGGGTGGTACGAGCAGTACTTC. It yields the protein CASSWTSGNSGWYEQYF.

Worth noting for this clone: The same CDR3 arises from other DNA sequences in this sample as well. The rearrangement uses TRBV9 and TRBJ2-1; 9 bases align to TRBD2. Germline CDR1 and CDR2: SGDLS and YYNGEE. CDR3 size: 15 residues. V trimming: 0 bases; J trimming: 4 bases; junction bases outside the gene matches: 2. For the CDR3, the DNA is TGTGCCAGCAGCGTAGGAGCGGGGGGTTACAATGAGCAGTTCTTC. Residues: CASSVGAGGYNEQFF.

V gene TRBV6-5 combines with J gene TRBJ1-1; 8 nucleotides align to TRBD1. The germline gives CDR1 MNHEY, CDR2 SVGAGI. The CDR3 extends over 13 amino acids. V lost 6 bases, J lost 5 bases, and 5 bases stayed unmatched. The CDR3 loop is CASSTGGETEAFF. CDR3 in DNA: TGTGCCAGCAGCACAGGGGGGGAAACTGAAGCTTTCTTT.

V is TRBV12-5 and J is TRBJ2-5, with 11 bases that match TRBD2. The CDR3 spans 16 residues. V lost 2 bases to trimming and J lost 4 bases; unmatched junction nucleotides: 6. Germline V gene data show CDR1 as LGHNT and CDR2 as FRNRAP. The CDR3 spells CASGLLAGGLRETQYF. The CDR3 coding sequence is TGTGCTAGTGGTTTGCTAGCGGGAGGCTTAAGAGAGACCCAGTACTTC.

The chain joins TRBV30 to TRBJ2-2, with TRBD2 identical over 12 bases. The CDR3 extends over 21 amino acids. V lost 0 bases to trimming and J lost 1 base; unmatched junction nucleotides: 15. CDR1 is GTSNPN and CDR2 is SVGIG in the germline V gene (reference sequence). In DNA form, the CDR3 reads TGTGCCTGGAGTGTCCTCCGCCGGACTAGCGGGGCCCTAAAGAACACCGGGGAGCTGTTTTTT. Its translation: CAWSVLRRTSGALKNTGELFF.

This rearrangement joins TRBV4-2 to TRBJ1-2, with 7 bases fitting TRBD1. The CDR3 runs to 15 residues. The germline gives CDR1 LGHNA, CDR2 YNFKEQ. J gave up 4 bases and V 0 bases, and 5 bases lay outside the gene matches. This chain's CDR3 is CASSQEQGLGYGYTF. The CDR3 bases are TGTGCCAGCAGCCAAGAACAGGGGCTGGGCTATGGCTACACCTTC.

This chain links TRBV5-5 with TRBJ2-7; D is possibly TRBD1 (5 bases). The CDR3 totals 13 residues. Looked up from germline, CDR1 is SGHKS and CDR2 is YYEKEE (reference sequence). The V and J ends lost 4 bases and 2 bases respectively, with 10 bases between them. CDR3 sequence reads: CASSLQVTYEQYF. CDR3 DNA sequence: TGTGCCAGCAGCCTACAGGTAACCTACGAGCAGTACTTC.

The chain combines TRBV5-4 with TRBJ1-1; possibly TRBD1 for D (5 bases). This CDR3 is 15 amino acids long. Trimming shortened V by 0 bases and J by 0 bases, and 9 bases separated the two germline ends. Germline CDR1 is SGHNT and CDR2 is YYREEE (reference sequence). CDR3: CASSLVGALNTEAFF. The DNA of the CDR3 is TGTGCCAGCAGCTTGGTTGGGGCCCTGAACACTGAAGCTTTCTTT.

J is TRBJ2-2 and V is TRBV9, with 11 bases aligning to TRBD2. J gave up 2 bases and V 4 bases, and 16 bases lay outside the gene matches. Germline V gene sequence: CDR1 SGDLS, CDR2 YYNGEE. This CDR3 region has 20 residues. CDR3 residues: CASSPEGRASGGINTGELFF. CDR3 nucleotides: TGTGCCAGCAGCCCCGAGGGGCGGGCTAGCGGGGGGATTAACACCGGGGAGCTGTTTTTT.

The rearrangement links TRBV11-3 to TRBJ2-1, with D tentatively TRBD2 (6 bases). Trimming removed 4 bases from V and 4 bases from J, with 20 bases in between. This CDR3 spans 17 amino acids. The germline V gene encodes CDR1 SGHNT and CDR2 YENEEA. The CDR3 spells CASSSRGLANSYNEQFF. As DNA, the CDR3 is TGTGCCAGCAGCTCCCGAGGTCTAGCGAACTCTTACAATGAGCAGTTCTTC.

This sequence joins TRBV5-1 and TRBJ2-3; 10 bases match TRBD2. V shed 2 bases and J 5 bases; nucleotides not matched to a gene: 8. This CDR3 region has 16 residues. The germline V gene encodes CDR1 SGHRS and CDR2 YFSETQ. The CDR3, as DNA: TGCGCCAGCAGCTTACTAGCGGGGTTAGCACAAGATACGCAGTATTTT. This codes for CASSLLAGLAQDTQYF.

DNA for the CDR3: TGTGCCAGCAGTTTTAGCGGGAGGGCCGTCCACAATGAGCAGTTCTTC. This gives the protein CASSFSGRAVHNEQFF. The rearrangement links TRBV27 to TRBJ2-1; TRBD2 matches at 11 bases. The CDR3 consists of 16 residues. V shed 3 bases and J 5 bases; nucleotides not matched to a gene: 6. Germline V gene data show CDR1 as MNHEY and CDR2 as SMNVEV (reference sequence).

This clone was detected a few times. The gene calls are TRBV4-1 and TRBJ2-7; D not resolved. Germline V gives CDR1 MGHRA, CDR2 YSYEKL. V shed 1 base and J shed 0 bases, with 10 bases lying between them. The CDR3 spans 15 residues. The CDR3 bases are TGCGCCAGCAGCCAAGTTGGCAGTTACTCCTACGAGCAGTACTTC. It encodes CASSQVGSYSYEQYF.

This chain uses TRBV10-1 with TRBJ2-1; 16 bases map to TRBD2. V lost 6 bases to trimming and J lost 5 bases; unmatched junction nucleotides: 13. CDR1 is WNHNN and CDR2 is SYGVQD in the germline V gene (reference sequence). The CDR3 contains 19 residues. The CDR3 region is CASSLGLAGGRRGDNEQFF. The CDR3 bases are TGCGCCAGCAGCCTGGGACTAGCGGGGGGGCGACGCGGGGACAATGAGCAGTTCTTC.

As DNA, the CDR3 is TGTGCCACCAGTGATTTGACGGCAGGGTCGAACACCGGGGAGCTGTTTTTT. It translates to CATSDLTAGSNTGELFF. The V gene is TRBV24-1, the J gene TRBJ2-2; tentatively, D is TRBD1 (5 bases). Per the germline V gene, CDR1 is KGHDR and CDR2 is SFDVKD. Between the trimmed V and J ends, which lost 0 bases and 0 bases, there was a span of 10 bases. The CDR3 is 17 residues long.

The CDR3 region is CASSPPGGGTTEAFF. The CDR3 nucleotides are TGTGCCAGTAGTCCCCCCGGGGGAGGGACCACTGAAGCTTTCTTT. J is TRBJ1-1 and V is TRBV19, with a possible D match to TRBD1 (5 bases). The V end was cut by 5 bases, the J end by 4 bases, with 17 bases between. The CDR3 length is 15 residues. CDR1 is LNHDA and CDR2 is SQIVND in the germline V gene (reference sequence).

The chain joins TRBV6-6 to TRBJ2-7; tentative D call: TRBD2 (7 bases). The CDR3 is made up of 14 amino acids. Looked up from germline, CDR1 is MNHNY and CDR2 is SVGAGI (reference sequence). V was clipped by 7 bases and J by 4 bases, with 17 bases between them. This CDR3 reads CASTGGGGEYEQYF. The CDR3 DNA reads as TGTGCCAGCACCGGGGGAGGGGGAGAGTACGAGCAGTACTTC.

The CDR3 sequence: CASATGTGGKTQYF. CDR3 in DNA: TGCGCCAGCGCGACGGGGACAGGGGGAAAGACCCAGTACTTC. The gene calls are TRBV10-2 and TRBJ2-5; 11 nucleotides align to TRBD1. V was clipped by 8 bases and J by 6 bases; unmatched bases: 8. Germline CDR1 and CDR2: WSHSY and SAAADI. This CDR3 has 14 amino acids.

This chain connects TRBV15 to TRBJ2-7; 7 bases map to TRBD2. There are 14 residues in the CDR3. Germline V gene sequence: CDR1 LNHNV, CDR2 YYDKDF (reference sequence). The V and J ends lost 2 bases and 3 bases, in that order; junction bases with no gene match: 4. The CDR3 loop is CATSRLREGYEQYF. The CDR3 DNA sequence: TGTGCCACCAGCAGACTTAGGGAGGGCTACGAGCAGTACTTC.